These 21 T cell receptor beta chains were all obtained from the same sample, sequenced in a study of identical twins. TCRdb redid the calling of the 5' RACE reads with MiXCR, one entry per CDR3 protein. The table includes some 500,000 distinct CDR3 sequences, 7.5% to 10% detected once. The sample also formed part of further work on yellow fever vaccine responses in identical twins.

The specimen was PBMCs. These receptors all stem from a woman aged 18-29 years in good health.

The V call is TRBV28, the J call TRBJ2-3; D remains ambiguous. The CDR3 runs to 15 residues. Germline values: CDR1 MDHEN, CDR2 SYDVKM. Trimming removed 7 bases from V and 2 bases from J, with 16 bases in between. This CDR3 reads CASTLQESYTDTQYF. The CDR3, as DNA: TGTGCCAGCACCCTCCAGGAGTCCTACACAGATACGCAGTATTTT.

This clonotype has more than one count but fewer than ten. The chain couples TRBV6-5 to TRBJ1-2; D gene unclear. V lost 0 bases and J 0 bases, leaving 8 bases between the germline ends. The CDR3 covers 15 residues. Looked up from germline, CDR1 is MNHEY and CDR2 is SVGAGI. The CDR3 bases are TGTGCCAGCAGTTACTCGACGGCATCTAACTATGGCTACACCTTC. Amino acid sequence: CASSYSTASNYGYTF.

V and J are TRBV5-1 and TRBJ2-3; D not certain. Germline V gene data show CDR1 as SGHRS and CDR2 as YFSETQ. The CDR3 is made up of 11 amino acids. V lost 2 bases and J lost 7, with 5 bases in between. The CDR3 bases are TGCGCCAGCAGCTTACGTTATACGCAGTATTTT. Translated, it gives CASSLRYTQYF.

The chain has TRBV10-2 and TRBJ2-3; D unclear. Germline CDR1 is WSHSY and CDR2 is SAAADI. V was shortened by 6 bases and J by 2 bases, with 9 bases between the two germline ends. The CDR3 consists of 13 residues. The CDR3 coding sequence is TGCGCCAGCAGACCGACACCCACAGATACGCAGTATTTT. Protein: CASRPTPTDTQYF.

This clonotype was detected many times. Its ends do not fully match the called genes, so a read error is possible. The CDR3 here is CASSVGQGTDTQYF. The CDR3 nucleotides read TGTGCTAGCAGCGTCGGACAGGGGACAGATACGCAGTATTTT. The chain has TRBV9 and TRBJ2-3; TRBD1 matches 9 bases. The CDR3 runs 14 residues. CDR1 is SGDLS and CDR2 is YYNGEE in the germline V gene.

V is TRBV18 and J is TRBJ1-5, with D perhaps matching TRBD1 (5 bases). This CDR3 comprises 14 residues. Trimming took 3 bases from V and 3 from J, leaving 9 bases between them. From germline, CDR1 is KGHSH and CDR2 LQKENI. The CDR3: CASSPGDLNQPQHF. In nucleotides, the CDR3 is TGTGCCAGCTCACCGGGGGATCTCAATCAGCCCCAGCATTTT.

This chain links TRBV7-2 with TRBJ2-7, with TRBD2 matching over 7 bases. The CDR3 spans 15 residues. The ends lost 0 bases at V and 4 bases at J; junction bases unmatched: 6. CDR1 is SGHTA, CDR2 FQGNSA, per germline. CDR3 sequence: CASSLAGTTPYEQYF. In nucleotides, the CDR3 is TGTGCCAGCAGCTTAGCGGGGACTACCCCTTACGAGCAGTACTTC.

This clonotype appeared a few times. The chain employs TRBV3-1 and TRBJ2-7; 9 bases align to TRBD2. The CDR3 has 15 residues. Germline CDR1 reads LGHDT; CDR2 reads YNNKEL (reference sequence). V was clipped by 1 base and J by 3 bases; unmatched bases: 4. CDR3 DNA sequence: TGTGCCAGCAGCCAAGTTGGTAGCGGGAGCTACGAGCAGTACTTC. It yields the protein CASSQVGSGSYEQYF.

V usage is TRBV10-2 and J usage is TRBJ2-7; the match to TRBD2 covers 11 bases. CDR3 length: 15 amino acids. The germline V gene has CDR1 WSHSY and CDR2 SAAADI. The V and J ends lost 6 bases and 1 base, in that order; junction bases with no gene match: 5. For the CDR3, the DNA is TGCGCCAGCAGAATTACTAGCGGGGGATCCTACGAGCAGTACTTC. Residues: CASRITSGGSYEQYF.

V is TRBV7-8 and J is TRBJ2-7, with D perhaps assigned TRBD1 or TRBD2 (6 bases each). The CDR3 totals 17 residues. Germline V gene lookup returns CDR1 SGHVS and CDR2 FQNEAQ. Trimming removed 2 bases from V and 0 bases from J, with 17 bases in between. CDR3 amino acids: CASSLLPGAGPSYEQYF. The CDR3 DNA reads TGTGCCAGCAGCTTACTTCCGGGGGCAGGACCCTCCTACGAGCAGTACTTC.

V is TRBV7-9 and J is TRBJ1-3; no clear D. Germline loops: CDR1 SEHNR, CDR2 FQNEAQ (reference sequence). V lost 4 bases, J lost 3 bases, and 4 bases lay in between. This CDR3 region has 12 residues. CDR3 in amino acids: CASSYYGNTIYF. CDR3 coding DNA: TGTGCCAGCAGCTACTATGGAAACACCATATATTTT.

There are a few counts of this clonotype. V is TRBV7-2 and J is TRBJ2-7; D might be TRBD2 (7 bases). V was cut by 1 base and J by 1 base, with 11 bases left in between. The CDR3 is 15 amino acids. Germline V gives CDR1 SGHTA, CDR2 FQGNSA. The CDR3 DNA reads as TGTGCCAGCAGCTTAGGGGGGGGCATGTCCTACGAGCAGTACTTC. This encodes CASSLGGGMSYEQYF.

The rearrangement joins TRBV29-1 to TRBJ1-3, with TRBD1 matching over 7 bases. This CDR3 contains 13 residues. CDR1 is SQVTM and CDR2 is ANQGSEA in the germline V gene. With 7 bases clipped from V and 14 bases from J, the junction kept 17 bases outside the gene matches. The CDR3 loop reads CSALGHPQGGLYF. The CDR3 DNA sequence: TGCAGCGCCCTCGGACATCCCCAGGGGGGTTTATATTTT.

This clonotype was observed a handful of times. The CDR3 nucleotides are TGTGCCAGCAGCTTAGCGGACAGTACAATTAGCACAGATACGCAGTATTTT. This gives the protein CASSLADSTISTDTQYF. The gene calls are TRBV7-9 and TRBJ2-3, with TRBD1 as a possible D gene (6 bases). The CDR3 contains 17 residues. CDR1 and CDR2 (germline): SEHNR, FQNEAQ (reference sequence). V was clipped by 0 bases and J by 0 bases, with 13 bases between them.

This clonotype was observed many times. The chain carries TRBV7-2 and TRBJ2-1; unclear D gene. The length of the CDR3 is 19 residues. Trimming took 0 bases from V and 0 from J, leaving 18 bases between them. Germline V gene data show CDR1 as SGHTA and CDR2 as FQGNSA. Written as DNA, the CDR3 is TGTGCCAGCAGCTTAGCGAATAGGAAGGGATCCCTCTCCTACAATGAGCAGTTCTTC. Translated, it gives CASSLANRKGSLSYNEQFF.

In this sample, this clonotype turned up a few times. V is TRBV29-1 and J is TRBJ2-1, with 9 bases aligning to TRBD1. Germline lookup yields CDR1 SQVTM and CDR2 ANQGSEA. This CDR3 has 17 residues. V shed 3 bases and J 0 bases; nucleotides not matched to a gene: 9. The CDR3 sequence: CSVDRYNRGPSYNEQFF. The DNA of the CDR3 is TGCAGCGTTGACAGGTATAACAGGGGGCCCTCCTACAATGAGCAGTTCTTC.

This clonotype was observed a few times. As the CDR3 is not closed by the conserved phenylalanine or tryptophan, this likely results from a read error. This chain links TRBV7-2 with TRBJ1-5, with D perhaps TRBD1 (5 bases). Germline values: CDR1 SGHTA, CDR2 FQGNSA. The CDR3 covers 15 residues. Trimming took off 1 base at V and 2 bases at J, with 9 bases between the two ends. CDR3 loop: CASSLVGAGNQPQHL. In nucleotides, the CDR3 is TGTGCCAGCAGCTTAGTAGGGGCGGGCAATCAGCCCCAGCATTTG.

Ten or more counts support this clonotype. The CDR3 DNA reads as TGTGCCAGCAGCTCGCCCGGGACAGGGAACACCGGGGAGCTGTTTTTT. Translation gives CASSSPGTGNTGELFF. The chain uses TRBV7-9 and TRBJ2-2, with 8 bases matching TRBD1. The V and J ends lost 4 bases and 1 base, in that order; junction bases with no gene match: 5. Germline V CDR1 and CDR2: SEHNR, FQNEAQ (reference sequence). This CDR3 comprises 16 residues.

This clonotype was counted at least ten times. The rearrangement links TRBV29-1 to TRBJ2-5; the match to TRBD2 covers 11 bases. The ends lost 2 bases at V and 0 bases at J; junction bases unmatched: 14. Germline V gene data show CDR1 as SQVTM and CDR2 as ANQGSEA. There are 19 residues in the CDR3. The CDR3 nucleotides read TGCAGCGTTGAATCCTTGGTTAGCGGGAGGGCCCAATACCAAGAGACCCAGTACTTC. Residues: CSVESLVSGRAQYQETQYF. The full variable domain, in which reference TRBV29-1 and TRBJ2-5 provide the parts outside the CDR3, is SAVISQKPSRDICQRGTSLTIQCQVDSQVTMMFWYRQQPGQSLTLIATANQGSEATYESGFVIDKFPISRPNLTFSTLTVSNMSPEDSSIYLCSVESLVSGRAQYQETQYFGPGTRLLVL.

The chain carries TRBV10-3 and TRBJ2-7; 7 bases fit TRBD1. Germline V gene lookup returns CDR1 ENHRY and CDR2 SYGVKD. This CDR3 is built from 17 residues. V lost 0 bases and J lost 7; bases outside the gene matches: 15. CDR3 residues: CAISESVGTVTTIEQYF. The CDR3 DNA is TGTGCCATCAGTGAGTCGGTCGGGACAGTAACAACGATTGAGCAGTACTTC.

This clonotype has only a few counts. This chain joins TRBV7-2 and TRBJ2-2; D is perhaps TRBD1 (5 bases). This CDR3 spans 16 amino acids. V gave up 5 bases and J gave up 4 bases, with 17 bases separating them. Germline V gene sequence: CDR1 SGHTA, CDR2 FQGNSA. The CDR3 region is CASSTRTQIGTGELFF. CDR3 DNA: TGTGCCAGCAGCACCAGGACACAGATAGGCACCGGGGAGCTGTTTTTT. The full variable domain, its missing parts supplied by reference TRBV7-2 and TRBJ2-2, is GAGVSQSPSNKVTEKGKDVELRCDPISGHTALYWYRQSLGQGLEFLIYFQGNSAPDKSGLPSDRFSAERTGGSVSTLTIQRTQQEDSAVYLCASSTRTQIGTGELFFGEGSRLTVL.